This T cell receptor (beta chain) was obtained from a study of cytomegalovirus exposure and HLA in healthy donors. The study's findings and limits: Later analysis identified 16,000 or so TCR beta sequences associated with HLA alleles, using a false discovery rate threshold of 0.05. Despite most TCR sequences being rare, some public TCRs occurred in many donors.

Germline-derived CDR1 and CDR2 are SGHDN and FVKESK. CDR3 length: 14 residues. Trimming cost V 3 bases and J 8 bases; bases outside gene matches: 8. To note about this clone: What it recognizes is unknown.

13 Jbeta primers and 60 Vbeta primers were used for the PCR. The data were produced by immunoSEQ multiplex PCR, yet TCRdb's version contains in-frame clones alone and is incomplete. The sample consists of more than 90,000 clones, 60% to 75% of them appearing once. This sequence was found in a woman aged 40 to 49 in good health and CMV-seronegative. Sequenced input: PBMCs. The J gene is TRBJ1-2, the V gene TRBV14, with 8 bases identical to TRBD1. The CDR3 nucleotides read TGTGCCAGCAGCCACTACAGGGGGTTAGACGGCTACACCTTC. This gives the protein CASSHYRGLDGYTF.